The 18 T cell receptor beta chains below all came from one sample that was sequenced in a study of T cell responses to AZD1222 COVID-19 vaccine. Method: immunoSEQ multiplex PCR; TCRdb's copy keeps in-frame clones and lacks some. The sample gives 150,000 to 200,000 clones, approximately 86% of which show up once; around a tenth is in the top ten. The sequencing used peripheral blood, collected 28 days after the second AZD1222 dose. The source is an adult who received the AZD1222 COVID-19 vaccine.

V is TRBV11-3 and J is TRBJ2-1; D is possibly TRBD2 (7 bases). Deletions cut 4 bases from V and 6 bases from J, with 16 bases between. In germline, CDR1 is SGHNT, CDR2 YENEEA. The CDR3 totals 15 residues. The CDR3 DNA reads as TGTGCCAGCAGCTCTAAGGGGGGGGCCCTCAATGAGCAGTTCTTC. It yields the protein CASSSKGGALNEQFF.

The genes are TRBV19 and TRBJ2-3; D call uncertain. From germline, CDR1 is LNHDA and CDR2 SQIVND (reference sequence). The CDR3 length is 11 residues. V lost 4 bases and J 9 bases, leaving 8 bases between the germline ends. CDR3 sequence (DNA): TGTGCCAGTAGTAACTCCCGGACGCAGTATTTT. It codes for CASSNSRTQYF.

The chain uses TRBV5-5 and TRBJ1-6; perhaps TRBD1 as D (5 bases). The CDR3 has 16 residues. V dropped 0 bases and J dropped 4 bases, with 11 bases sitting between them. CDR1 and CDR2 (germline): SGHKS, YYEKEE (reference sequence). This CDR3 is CASSLEVRGYNSPLHF. CDR3 coding DNA: TGTGCCAGCAGCTTGGAGGTCCGGGGGTATAATTCACCCCTCCACTTT.

J is TRBJ2-7 and V is TRBV27; 12 nucleotides match TRBD1. Per germline, CDR1 MNHEY and CDR2 SMNVEV (reference sequence). The CDR3 covers 14 residues. V was pared by 4 bases and J by 4 bases, with 2 bases of the junction left unmatched. CDR3: CASSWDRGPYEQYF. The DNA for the CDR3 is TGTGCCAGCAGTTGGGACAGGGGGCCATACGAGCAGTACTTC.

This clone was picked up a small number of times. V is TRBV5-1 and J is TRBJ2-7; 12 bases are shared with TRBD1. The CDR3 is made up of 15 amino acids. J lost 5 bases, V lost 4 bases, and 7 bases had no gene match. The germline CDR1 and CDR2 sequences are SGHRS and YFSETQ. The CDR3 nucleotides read TGCGCCAGCAGCCTAAGGGACAGGGGGCGACACGAGCAGTACTTC. Encoded protein: CASSLRDRGRHEQYF. The full variable domain, completed using reference TRBV5-1 and TRBJ2-7, is KAGVTQTPRYLIKTRGQQVTLSCSPISGHRSVSWYQQTPGQGLQFLFEYFSETQRNKGNFPGRFSGRQFSNSRSEMNVSTLELGDSALYLCASSLRDRGRHEQYFGPGTRLTVT.

This chain joins TRBV20-1 and TRBJ2-7; no clear D gene. The ends were cut back, 6 bases at V and 3 bases at J, with 9 bases in the middle. Germline CDR1 is DFQATT and CDR2 is SNEGSKA (reference sequence). The CDR3 is 11 residues long. CDR3 DNA sequence: TGCAGTGCGACACTACGCTACGAGCAGTACTTC. Its translation: CSATLRYEQYF.

The CDR3 is CASSLTANRGYGYTF. In DNA form, the CDR3 reads TGCGCCAGCAGCTTGACGGCTAACAGGGGCTATGGCTACACCTTC. This chain joins TRBV5-1 and TRBJ1-2; 7 bases fit TRBD1. V shed 1 base and J 4 bases; nucleotides not matched to a gene: 7. Germline-derived CDR1 and CDR2 are SGHRS and YFSETQ. The CDR3 runs 15 residues.

The CDR3 region has the DNA TGTGCCTGGAGTTTAGGACCAGCATGGGGCTACACCTTC. Translation gives CAWSLGPAWGYTF. The chain employs TRBV30 and TRBJ1-2; D is unresolved. Germline V gene data show CDR1 as GTSNPN and CDR2 as SVGIG (reference sequence). CDR3 size: 13 residues. V lost 2 bases and J 8 bases, leaving 15 bases between the germline ends.

V gene TRBV2 combines with J gene TRBJ1-1; tentatively, D is TRBD1 (5 bases). V was clipped by 5 bases and J by 8 bases, with 9 bases between them. The V gene's germline CDR1 is SNHLY and CDR2 FYNNEI. The CDR3 runs 11 residues. CDR3 region: CASSLTVEAFF. The CDR3 DNA follows: TGTGCCAGCAGTTTGACAGTAGAAGCTTTCTTT.

V and J are TRBV5-4 and TRBJ1-4, with 10 bases identical to TRBD1. Germline CDR1 and CDR2: SGHNT and YYREEE (reference sequence). The ends lost 4 bases at V and 6 bases at J; junction bases unmatched: 6. CDR3 size: 15 residues. The CDR3 nucleotides read TGTGCCAGCAGCCCAGACAGGGGGCTGGATGAAAAACTGTTTTTT. Translated: CASSPDRGLDEKLFF.

V usage is TRBV5-1 and J usage is TRBJ2-1; no definite D call. CDR3 size: 14 residues. The germline V gene encodes CDR1 SGHRS and CDR2 YFSETQ. V lost 4 bases, J lost 6 bases, and 14 bases lay in between. CDR3 in DNA: TGCGCCAGCAGCCAGGATGCAGCCCTCAATGAGCAGTTCTTC. Amino acids: CASSQDAALNEQFF.

This chain uses TRBV28 with TRBJ2-2; D might be TRBD1 or TRBD2, each matching 5 bases. V lost 2 bases and J 4 bases, leaving 17 bases between the germline ends. The V gene's germline CDR1 is MDHEN and CDR2 SYDVKM. This CDR3 is 17 amino acids long. As DNA, the CDR3 is TGTGCCAGCAGTTTAAGCCCCCGACCGGGGCCCACCGGGGAGCTGTTTTTT. Its translation: CASSLSPRPGPTGELFF.

This clone came up once. The chain employs TRBV21-1 and TRBJ1-1. TRBV21-1 is termed a pseudogene. The CDR3 runs to 11 residues. In DNA form, the CDR3 reads TGTGCCAGCACGTTGAACACTGAAGCTTTCTTT. This translates into CASTLNTEAFF.

The chain has TRBV29-1 and TRBJ2-2; TRBD2 is a possible D gene (5 bases). Trimming took off 4 bases at V and 5 bases at J, with 14 bases between the two ends. The length of the CDR3 is 14 residues. The germline CDR1 and CDR2 sequences are SQVTM and ANQGSEA. The DNA for the CDR3 is TGCAGCGTTGGTGAGAGGGCTCGGACCGGGGAGCTGTTTTTT. Its translation is CSVGERARTGELFF.

V gene TRBV11-2 combines with J gene TRBJ2-5; 7 bases agree with TRBD2. This CDR3 has 15 amino acids. J lost 2 bases, V lost 4 bases, and 7 bases had no gene match. Germline lookup yields CDR1 SGHAT and CDR2 FQNNGV. The CDR3 here is CASSWVRGTQETQYF. In DNA form, the CDR3 reads TGTGCCAGCAGCTGGGTGCGGGGGACTCAAGAGACCCAGTACTTC.

The chain is built from TRBV9 and TRBJ2-5; tentatively, D is TRBD1 (6 bases). Trimming pared 4 bases from V and 4 bases from J, leaving 17 bases between. The germline V gene has CDR1 SGDLS and CDR2 YYNGEE. This CDR3 is 15 amino acids long. The CDR3 bases are TGTGCCAGCAGCCCCTACAGGGATCCCACAGAGACCCAGTACTTC. Its translation: CASSPYRDPTETQYF.

The chain combines TRBV7-2 with TRBJ2-5; 11 bases are shared with TRBD1. From germline, CDR1 is SGHTA and CDR2 FQGNSA. With V trimmed by 5 bases and J by 5 bases, 7 bases remained unmatched. The CDR3 covers 15 residues. The CDR3 coding sequence is TGTGCCAGCAGCCGTATGGGACAGGGGGGGGAGACCCAGTACTTC. Residues: CASSRMGQGGETQYF.

The chain recombines TRBV18 with TRBJ2-7; the D call may be TRBD1 or TRBD2 (5 bases each). V lost 3 bases and J 3 bases, leaving 12 bases between the germline ends. Germline-derived CDR1 and CDR2 are KGHSH and LQKENI. The CDR3 spans 14 residues. The CDR3 sequence is CASSPRDGDYEQYF. CDR3 sequence (DNA): TGTGCCAGCTCACCGAGGGACGGAGACTACGAGCAGTACTTC.